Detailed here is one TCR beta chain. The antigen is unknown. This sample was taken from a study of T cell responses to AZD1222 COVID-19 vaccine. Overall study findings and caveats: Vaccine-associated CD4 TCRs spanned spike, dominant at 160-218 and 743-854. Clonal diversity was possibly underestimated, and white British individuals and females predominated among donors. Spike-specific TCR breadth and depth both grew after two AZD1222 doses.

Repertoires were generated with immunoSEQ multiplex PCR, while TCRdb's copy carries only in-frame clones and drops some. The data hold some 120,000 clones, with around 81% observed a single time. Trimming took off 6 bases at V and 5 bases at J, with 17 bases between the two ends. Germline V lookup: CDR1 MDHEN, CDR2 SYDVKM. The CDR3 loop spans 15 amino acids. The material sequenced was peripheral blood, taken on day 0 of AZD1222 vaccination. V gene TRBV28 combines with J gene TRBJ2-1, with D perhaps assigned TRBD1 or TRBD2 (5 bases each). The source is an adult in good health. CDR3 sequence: CASSPGTGGDNEQFF. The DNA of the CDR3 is TGTGCCAGCAGCCCCGGGACGGGTGGGGACAATGAGCAGTTCTTC.